The 21 T cell receptor beta chains listed next were all sequenced from one sample in a study of low-dose radiotherapy and immunotherapy resistance in tumors. Time point meaning: before trial treatment. With TRAV- and TRBV-specific primers, first-strand cDNA was made, covering the alpha and beta chains. The authors amplified TCRs for about 18 PCR cycles with a constant-region primer and a V-primer adapter. A single record per CDR3 protein comes from TCRdb applying MiXCR to the reads. The sample lists 85,000 to 100,000 distinct CDR3 sequences; 9.4% were seen once. The starting material was PBMCs, obtained before treatment. The receptors were sampled from a male donor with prostate cancer.

This clonotype was recorded many times. V is TRBV4-3 and J is TRBJ2-1; tentative D call: TRBD2 (5 bases). The CDR3 has 13 residues. V was cut by 3 bases and J by 9 bases, with 12 bases left in between. Germline CDR1 is LGHNA and CDR2 is YSLEER. The CDR3 here is CASSQETRIEQFF. The CDR3 DNA reads as TGCGCCAGCAGCCAGGAAACTAGGATTGAGCAGTTCTTC.

This clonotype was counted at least ten times. The V and J genes are TRBV29-1 and TRBJ2-5; TRBD2 might be the D (6 bases). Germline CDR1 SQVTM, CDR2 ANQGSEA. Trimming left V 4 bases short and J 4 bases short, with 10 bases between. CDR3 size: 12 residues. The CDR3: CSVAGVGETQYF. In DNA form, the CDR3 reads TGCAGCGTTGCGGGGGTAGGAGAGACCCAGTACTTC.

Worth noting for this clonotype: One base away lies a much larger clone, so this may be a sequencing read error. The chain combines TRBV7-8 with TRBJ1-1; D is unresolved. This CDR3 has 13 amino acids. CDR1 and CDR2 (germline): SGHVS, FQNEAQ. Trimming took off 6 bases at V and 4 bases at J, with 12 bases between the two ends. The CDR3 is CASSNGSGTEAFF. In nucleotides, the CDR3 is TGTGCCAGCAGTAATGGGTCGGGCACTGAAGCTTTCTTT.

This clonotype appeared many times. The V and J genes are TRBV7-6 and TRBJ2-1; 14 nucleotides agree with TRBD2. V gave up 5 bases and J gave up 9 bases; unmatched junction bases: 9. The CDR3 contains 16 residues. The germline gives CDR1 SGHVS, CDR2 FNYEAQ. The CDR3 reads CASSREGLAGVGEQFF. The CDR3, as DNA: TGTGCCAGCAGCCGCGAGGGACTAGCGGGAGTGGGTGAGCAGTTCTTC.

This clonotype came up many times. This chain joins TRBV4-1 and TRBJ1-4; D unresolved. The CDR3 covers 16 residues. Germline values: CDR1 MGHRA, CDR2 YSYEKL. V lost 4 bases to trimming and J lost 3 bases, with 15 bases between them. The CDR3 here is CASSRTEGSANEKLFF. In DNA form, the CDR3 reads TGCGCCAGCAGCCGAACCGAGGGTAGCGCTAATGAAAAACTGTTTTTT.

This clonotype was seen many times. The V and J genes are TRBV29-1 and TRBJ2-7, with 15 nucleotides matching TRBD2. Germline V gives CDR1 SQVTM, CDR2 ANQGSEA. With 6 bases clipped from V and 3 bases from J, the junction kept 9 bases outside the gene matches. The CDR3 runs 16 residues. This chain's CDR3 is CSVTRGLAGGNYEQYF. The CDR3 DNA follows: TGCAGCGTAACCCGGGGACTAGCGGGGGGAAACTACGAGCAGTACTTC.

This clonotype was observed at least ten times. The chain links TRBV7-2 to TRBJ1-5, with D possibly TRBD1 on 5 matching bases. Trimming pared 1 base from V and 1 base from J, leaving 8 bases between. Germline V gene sequence: CDR1 SGHTA, CDR2 FQGNSA. The CDR3 runs 15 residues. The CDR3 nucleotides are TGTGCCAGCAGCTTAGGGGGACCGAGCAATCAGCCCCAGCATTTT. Encoded protein: CASSLGGPSNQPQHF.

This clonotype was recorded a few times. The gene calls are TRBV5-4 and TRBJ2-3; D is undetermined. The CDR3 extends over 14 amino acids. CDR1 SGHNT and CDR2 YYREEE come from the germline V gene (reference sequence). V dropped 3 bases and J dropped 6 bases, with 14 bases sitting between them. The CDR3 loop is CASSSYIGVDTQYF. The CDR3 coding sequence is TGTGCCAGCAGCTCGTATATCGGAGTTGATACGCAGTATTTT.

This clonotype was counted at least ten times. This chain joins TRBV29-1 and TRBJ1-1; D is possibly TRBD1 (6 bases). The CDR3 runs to 14 residues. In germline, CDR1 is SQVTM, CDR2 ANQGSEA. V lost 8 bases to trimming and J lost 2 bases, with 18 bases between them. This chain's CDR3 is CSSDGGRANTEAFF. The CDR3 nucleotides read TGCAGCTCGGATGGGGGCAGGGCCAACACTGAAGCTTTCTTT. The full variable domain, its missing parts supplied by reference TRBV29-1 and TRBJ1-1, is SAVISQKPSRDICQRGTSLTIQCQVDSQVTMMFWYRQQPGQSLTLIATANQGSEATYESGFVIDKFPISRPNLTFSTLTVSNMSPEDSSIYLCSSDGGRANTEAFFGQGTRLTVV.

This clonotype was seen ten or more times. The genes are TRBV20-1 and TRBJ2-7, with 8 bases that match TRBD1. This CDR3 spans 14 amino acids. The germline gives CDR1 DFQATT, CDR2 SNEGSKA (reference sequence). Losses at the gene ends were 1 base for V and 2 bases for J; bases not matched to a gene: 4. The CDR3 is CSARVGTGTYEQYF. The CDR3 DNA reads TGCAGTGCTAGAGTGGGGACAGGAACCTACGAGCAGTACTTC.

This clonotype was detected many times. This chain joins TRBV4-3 and TRBJ2-7; tentative D call: TRBD1 (6 bases). Germline V CDR1 and CDR2: LGHNA, YSLEER. The CDR3 spans 14 residues. V shed 0 bases and J shed 3 bases, with 9 bases lying between them. The CDR3 region is CASSQEGRGYEQYF. The CDR3 coding sequence is TGCGCCAGCAGCCAAGAGGGCAGGGGCTACGAGCAGTACTTC.

This clonotype was seen many times. This chain uses TRBV30 with TRBJ2-1; 9 nucleotides align to TRBD1. Trimming cost V 3 bases and J 8 bases; bases outside gene matches: 2. Germline values: CDR1 GTSNPN, CDR2 SVGIG (reference sequence). This CDR3 is 12 amino acids long. CDR3 sequence reads: CAWRTGGHEQFF. CDR3 nucleotide sequence: TGTGCCTGGAGAACAGGGGGCCATGAGCAGTTCTTC.

This clonotype was counted many times. The gene calls are TRBV19 and TRBJ2-1; D is possibly TRBD2 (6 bases). There are 16 residues in the CDR3. Germline CDR1 reads LNHDA; CDR2 reads SQIVND (reference sequence). Trimming took 3 bases from V and 0 from J, leaving 12 bases between them. The CDR3 DNA is TGTGCCAGTAGTATCCGCGGGGTAAGCTCCTACAATGAGCAGTTCTTC. Protein product: CASSIRGVSSYNEQFF. Using reference TRBV19 and TRBJ2-1 for the parts outside the CDR3, the full variable domain is DGGITQSPKYLFRKEGQNVTLSCEQNLNHDAMYWYRQDPGQGLRLIYYSQIVNDFQKGDIAEGYSVSREKKESFPLTVTSAQKNPTAFYLCASSIRGVSSYNEQFFGPGTRLTVL.

In this sample, this clonotype turned up many times. The rearrangement joins TRBV7-8 to TRBJ2-5, with 13 positions matching TRBD2. The CDR3 has 15 amino acids. The ends lost 7 bases at V and 5 bases at J; junction bases unmatched: 7. Germline values: CDR1 SGHVS, CDR2 FQNEAQ. The CDR3 DNA reads as TGTGCCAGCACCGACGGGACTAGCGGGATTGAGACCCAGTACTTC. Its translation is CASTDGTSGIETQYF.

This clonotype was counted only a few times. With only one base between it and a far larger clone, this is likely a read error. The chain is built from TRBV12-3 or TRBV12-4 and TRBJ2-1; D gene ambiguous. The V end lost 4 bases, the J end lost 10 bases, and 8 bases lay between the germline ends. The CDR3 is 11 residues long. CDR3 residues: CASSYIGEQFF. The DNA for the CDR3 is TGTGCCAGCAGTTACATCGGCGAGCAGTTCTTC.

This clonotype showed up many times. The chain uses TRBV29-1 and TRBJ1-1; D is undetermined. The CDR3 loop spans 11 amino acids. Germline CDR1 and CDR2: SQVTM and ANQGSEA. Trimming shortened V by 6 bases and J by 5 bases, and 10 bases separated the two germline ends. The CDR3, as DNA: TGCAGCGTGGGGTGGGGAACTGAAGCTTTCTTT. Protein product: CSVGWGTEAFF.

In this sample, this clonotype turned up many times. The CDR3 sequence is CASSLGVNPSYNEQFF. The CDR3 DNA follows: TGCGCCAGCAGCTTGGGGGTAAACCCCTCCTACAATGAGCAGTTCTTC. This sequence joins TRBV5-1 and TRBJ2-1; the D is unclear. Germline V gene sequence: CDR1 SGHRS, CDR2 YFSETQ. The CDR3 totals 16 residues. V was trimmed by 0 bases and J by 0 bases, leaving 10 bases between them.

The table lists this clonotype with many counts. This chain connects TRBV28 to TRBJ2-7; D tentatively fits TRBD1 or TRBD2 (5 bases each). The CDR3 covers 15 residues. Germline V lookup: CDR1 MDHEN, CDR2 SYDVKM. Trimming took 6 bases from V and 9 from J, leaving 24 bases between them. Here the CDR3 DNA reads TGTGCCAGCAGGGACGGATGGGACGGACCTACGAGGCAGTACTTC. This gives the protein CASRDGWDGPTRQYF. The full variable domain, its missing parts supplied by reference TRBV28 and TRBJ2-7, is DVKVTQSSRYLVKRTGEKVFLECVQDMDHENMFWYRQDPGLGLRLIYFSYDVKMKEKGDIPEGYSVSREKKERFSLILESASTNQTSMYLCASRDGWDGPTRQYFGPGTRLTVT.

In this sample, this clonotype turned up many times. The CDR3 is CSAGRREGDKEQFF. The CDR3 nucleotides are TGCAGCGCCGGGAGGCGGGAGGGCGATAAGGAGCAGTTCTTC. This chain uses TRBV29-1 with TRBJ2-1; 9 bases are a match to TRBD2. Germline loops: CDR1 SQVTM, CDR2 ANQGSEA. V was clipped by 7 bases and J by 10 bases; unmatched bases: 14. The CDR3 spans 14 residues.

This clonotype was found many times. The rearrangement uses TRBV5-4 and TRBJ2-5; D might be TRBD2 (6 bases). The length of the CDR3 is 14 residues. Deletions cut 2 bases from V and 5 bases from J, with 13 bases between. Germline-derived CDR1 and CDR2 are SGHNT and YYREEE (reference sequence). The CDR3 here is CASSFHGREETQYF. The DNA of the CDR3 is TGTGCCAGCAGCTTCCACGGGAGAGAGGAGACCCAGTACTTC.

This clonotype was recorded many times. This chain links TRBV4-2 with TRBJ2-7; tentatively, D is TRBD2 (6 bases). Trimming took off 8 bases at V and 8 bases at J, with 13 bases between the two ends. In germline, CDR1 is LGHNA, CDR2 YNFKEQ. The CDR3 has 11 residues. The CDR3 bases are TGTGCCAGCGACGACGGGGGTAAGCAGTACTTC. Translation: CASDDGGKQYF.